This T cell receptor (beta chain) is drawn from a study of blood T cells in healthy people across ages. PBMCs numbering at least 7 million were isolated per sample. The ends lost 7 bases at V and 4 bases at J; junction bases unmatched: 9. Germline CDR1 is SQVTM and CDR2 is ANQGSEA. CDR3 size: 14 residues. Alongside a J-beta primer mix, a sample-barcoded 5' primer served in a second PCR lasting roughly 7 to 12 cycles. Every molecule of cDNA carried a tag from a template-switch adaptor with 12 random nucleotides. TCRdb re-analysed the 5' RACE reads in MiXCR, keeping a single row per CDR3 protein. The data contain about 620,000 distinct CDR3 sequences, more than 45% of them singletons.

The sample taken for sequencing was blood. The clonotype originates from an elderly woman in good health. V is TRBV29-1 and J is TRBJ2-3; the match to TRBD2 covers 9 bases. CDR3 in amino acids: CSARPGLASDTQYF. CDR3 nucleotides: TGCAGCGCTAGACCGGGACTAGCCTCAGATACGCAGTATTTT.